A single sample gave rise to the 3 T cell receptor beta chains below, sequenced in a study of cytomegalovirus exposure and HLA in healthy donors. Use of 60 Vbeta and 13 Jbeta primers characterized the PCR. Profiled with immunoSEQ multiplex PCR; TCRdb holds only in-frame clones, not every one. The table shows about 150,000 clones, with around 79% occurring only once. Sequences were obtained from PBMCs. Receptors originate from a man in his late teens or twenties in good health and CMV-seronegative.

A few counts support this clone. This rearrangement joins TRBV2 to TRBJ1-5, with a possible D match to TRBD1 (6 bases). Trimming removed 6 bases at V and 3 bases at J, with 12 bases between. Germline V CDR1 and CDR2: SNHLY, FYNNEI. The CDR3 spans 14 residues. Here the CDR3 DNA reads TGTGCCAGCAGGATGACAGGTTACAATCAGCCCCAGCATTTT. Its protein is CASRMTGYNQPQHF.

The chain couples TRBV6-6 to TRBJ2-2; D is undetermined. Germline V gene lookup returns CDR1 MNHNY and CDR2 SVGAGI (reference sequence). The CDR3 extends over 12 amino acids. Trimming shortened V by 5 bases and J by 2 bases, and 3 bases separated the two germline ends. This CDR3 reads CASSTNTGELFF. CDR3 in DNA: TGTGCCAGCAGTACTAACACCGGGGAGCTGTTTTTT.

The chain uses TRBV13 and TRBJ1-2, with no clear D. The CDR3 contains 12 residues. CDR1 is PRHDT, CDR2 FYEKMQ, per germline (reference sequence). V lost 5 bases and J lost 0, with 4 bases in between. In DNA form, the CDR3 reads TGTGCCAGCAGCCCAGCTAACTATGGCTACACCTTC. This translates into CASSPANYGYTF. Full variable domain (outside the CDR3, taken from reference TRBV13 and TRBJ1-2): AAGVIQSPRHLIKEKRETATLKCYPIPRHDTVYWYQQGPGQDPQFLISFYEKMQSDKGSIPDRFSAQQFSDYHSELNMSSLELGDSALYFCASSPANYGYTFGSGTRLTVV.